This record looks at one TCR beta chain sequence and its context. TCRdb ran MiXCR on the RT-PCR reads and lists one entry per CDR3 protein. Among around 700,000 distinct CDR3 sequences listed, 14% were seen once. V gave up 4 bases and J gave up 9 bases; unmatched junction bases: 10. CDR3 length: 16 residues. The receptor's source is a female donor in good health, serving as a healthy control. The rearrangement links TRBV12-3 or TRBV12-4 to TRBJ1-6, with 9 positions matching TRBD1. Sequenced input: memory CD4+ T cells from blood. In nucleotides, the CDR3 is TGTGCCAGCAGTTCACGACCGGGACAGGGTGGTTCACCCCTCCACTTT. This sequence encodes CASSSRPGQGGSPLHF.